This T cell receptor (beta chain) was recorded in a study of cytomegalovirus exposure and HLA in healthy donors. General observations from the study: TCR beta sequences reportedly predicted most subjects' HLA-A and HLA-B alleles accurately. An analysis that came later showed most CMV-associated TCR beta chains appearing HLA-restricted. In an earlier analysis, productive rearrangement rates for most beta V segments clustered near 87% or 30%.

On this clone itself: Its specificity is unknown.

This CDR3 contains 15 residues. Germline CDR1 and CDR2: SGHDN and FVKESK. The ends were cut back, 4 bases at V and 0 bases at J, with 12 bases in the middle. The primer mix had 60 Vbeta and 13 Jbeta primers. Clones were read by immunoSEQ multiplex PCR, and TCRdb kept only the in-frame ones, dropping some. The sample has some 250,000 clones; around 76% are singletons. The origin of this receptor is a woman aged 35 to 49 in good health and CMV-seropositive. Sequencing was done on a sample of PBMCs. The chain employs TRBV14 and TRBJ1-2; D is undetermined. The chain's CDR3 is CASSRGGVSNYGYTF. The CDR3 nucleotides are TGTGCCAGCAGCCGTGGCGGGGTTTCTAACTATGGCTACACCTTC.